The T cell receptor (beta chain) described here comes from a study of patients and donors after allogeneic stem cell transplantation. In TCRdb, the RT-PCR reads were re-called with MiXCR into one record per CDR3 protein. The table lists some 92,000 distinct CDR3 sequences, about 44% of them singletons. V lost 4 bases, J lost 4 bases, and 16 bases lay in between. Looked up from germline, CDR1 is SGDLS and CDR2 is YYNGEE. CDR3 length: 15 amino acids. The sample was blood, either unsorted or a sorted T cell fraction (not recorded which). The chain uses TRBV9 and TRBJ2-3; D not resolved. The TCR originated in a human donor who was either an allogeneic HSCT recipient or a stem cell or donor lymphocyte infusion donor (not recorded which). It is not recorded whose cells these are; they may come from a transplant donor. CDR3 DNA sequence: TGTGCCAGCAGCACCCCGGCGGCCGCCGCAGATACGCAGTATTTT. Translation gives CASSTPAAAADTQYF.